These 32 T cell receptor beta chains originate from one sample sequenced in a study of Graves' ophthalmopathy and Graves' hyperthyroidism. Amplifying from RNA transcripts, the study obtained TCR beta CDR3 regions. First-round RT-PCR used HTBI primers; second-round multiplex PCR followed. TCRdb used MiXCR to reprocess the multiplex PCR reads, holding one entry per CDR3 protein. This sample has about 220,000 distinct CDR3 sequences, with around a fifth found just once. Sequencing was performed on peripheral blood. The receptors here all came from a woman between 45 and 65 years old with Graves' ophthalmopathy.

This clonotype was counted many times. The chain employs TRBV25-1 and TRBJ1-1, with D tentatively TRBD1 (5 bases). In germline, CDR1 is MGHDK, CDR2 SYGVNS. Trimming removed 7 bases at V and 1 base at J, with 13 bases between. There are 14 residues in the CDR3. CDR3 DNA: TGTGCCAGCACCCAGACAGCACGGAACACTGAAGCTTTCTTT. Protein: CASTQTARNTEAFF.

Concerning this clonotype: This may be a read error, as it is one base from a much larger clone. The V gene is TRBV10-3, the J gene TRBJ1-3; possible D gene TRBD1, 5 bases. Germline V gene data show CDR1 as ENHRY and CDR2 as SYGVKD. Trimming cost V 11 bases and J 0 bases, with 23 bases left between them. The length of the CDR3 is 17 residues. The CDR3 DNA sequence: TGTGCCGTCGGCCTGGGCAGGGATCCAACCTCTGGAAACACCATATATTTT. Its protein is CAVGLGRDPTSGNTIYF.

This clonotype was picked up many times. Here the CDR3 reads CASSEDGGFNQPQHF. DNA for the CDR3: TGTGCCAGCAGTGAAGACGGCGGCTTTAATCAGCCCCAGCATTTT. The chain has TRBV6-1 and TRBJ1-5; D remains unclear. Germline V CDR1 and CDR2: MNHNS, SASEGT. CDR3 size: 15 residues. The V gene lost 1 base and the J gene lost 4 bases, with 11 bases spanning the gap.

This chain joins TRBV5-6 and TRBJ1-2, with D maybe TRBD1 (6 bases). Trimming shortened V by 2 bases and J by 8 bases, and 16 bases separated the two germline ends. CDR3 length equals 14 residues. The germline V gene has CDR1 SGHDT and CDR2 YYEEEE. CDR3 nucleotide sequence: TGTGCCAGCAGCTTAGTGGCAGGGGCTTACGGCTACACCTTC. It encodes CASSLVAGAYGYTF.

This clonotype was counted at least ten times. This chain links TRBV19 with TRBJ1-1; the match to TRBD1 covers 7 bases. Germline trimming cut 6 bases from V and 4 bases from J; bases unmatched to any gene: 8. Per the germline V gene, CDR1 is LNHDA and CDR2 is SQIVND (reference sequence). The CDR3 runs 14 residues. The CDR3 DNA is TGTGCCAGTAGCTACGACAGGGTCGGCACTGAAGCTTTCTTT. Residues: CASSYDRVGTEAFF.

This clonotype was counted many times. The rearrangement links TRBV10-3 to TRBJ1-1; 9 positions agree with TRBD1. J gave up 5 bases and V 5 bases, and 3 bases lay outside the gene matches. The germline V gene encodes CDR1 ENHRY and CDR2 SYGVKD. The CDR3 consists of 13 residues. In DNA form, the CDR3 reads TGTGCCATCAGTATGACAGGGGGGACTGAAGCTTTCTTT. Translated, it gives CAISMTGGTEAFF.

This chain links TRBV6-1 with TRBJ2-7; no reliable D call. CDR3 length: 13 residues. The ends were cut back, 6 bases at V and 3 bases at J, with 12 bases in the middle. CDR1 and CDR2 from the germline V gene are MNHNS and SASEGT. This chain's CDR3 is CASRIDSFYEQYF. CDR3 DNA sequence: TGTGCCAGCAGAATTGACTCGTTCTACGAGCAGTACTTC.

This clonotype was seen many times. V usage is TRBV29-1 and J usage is TRBJ2-2, with 7 bases aligning to TRBD1. The germline V gene has CDR1 SQVTM and CDR2 ANQGSEA. V shed 1 base and J 6 bases; nucleotides not matched to a gene: 11. This CDR3 region has 16 residues. The CDR3 protein is CSVEGALTGKSGELFF. The CDR3 DNA reads as TGCAGCGTTGAAGGGGCCTTGACAGGGAAGTCCGGGGAGCTGTTTTTT.

The table lists this clonotype with many counts. The chain uses TRBV11-2 and TRBJ1-2; D is undetermined. Trimming shortened V by 3 bases and J by 5 bases, and 13 bases separated the two germline ends. Looked up from germline, CDR1 is SGHAT and CDR2 is FQNNGV. This CDR3 is built from 14 residues. The CDR3 sequence: CASSFTAAEYGYTF. CDR3 bases: TGTGCCAGCAGCTTTACAGCCGCGGAGTATGGCTACACCTTC.

V and J are TRBV24-1 and TRBJ1-2; TRBD1 agrees at 7 bases. Per the germline V gene, CDR1 is KGHDR and CDR2 is SFDVKD. With V trimmed by 2 bases and J by 7 bases, 15 bases remained unmatched. The CDR3 loop spans 17 amino acids. The CDR3 loop reads CATSDSRPEDRVFGYTF. In nucleotides, the CDR3 is TGTGCCACCAGTGATTCACGCCCAGAAGACAGGGTTTTTGGCTACACCTTC.

There are a few counts of this clonotype. CDR3 sequence (DNA): TGTGCCAGCAGCCAAGAAGGCCGGACTAGCTCCAACTTCTACGAGCAGTACTTC. Translating it yields CASSQEGRTSSNFYEQYF. The chain is built from TRBV3-1 and TRBJ2-7, with 8 positions matching TRBD2. The germline V gene has CDR1 LGHDT and CDR2 YNNKEL (reference sequence). Unmatched junction bases numbered 13, after V lost 0 bases and J lost 3 bases. The CDR3 is made up of 18 amino acids.

This clonotype was seen only a few times. This rearrangement joins TRBV6-2 or TRBV6-3 to TRBJ2-2; TRBD2 aligns across 9 bases. This CDR3 has 15 amino acids. Losses at the gene ends were 6 bases for V and 3 bases for J; bases not matched to a gene: 5. Germline CDR1 is MNHEY and CDR2 is SVGEGT. CDR3 coding DNA: TGTGCCAGCAGCCAGAGCGGGAGGTACACCGGGGAGCTGTTTTTT. Translating gives CASSQSGRYTGELFF.

This clonotype came up many times. The V gene is TRBV5-4, the J gene TRBJ1-1; D call uncertain. The ends were cut back, 2 bases at V and 4 bases at J, with 9 bases in the middle. The length of the CDR3 is 13 residues. Germline CDR1 reads SGHNT; CDR2 reads YYREEE (reference sequence). This CDR3 is CASSFKGVTEAFF. The CDR3 nucleotides read TGTGCCAGCAGCTTCAAGGGAGTCACTGAAGCTTTCTTT.

This clonotype was recorded many times. The chain recombines TRBV12-5 with TRBJ1-5; D unclear. There are 13 residues in the CDR3. V was trimmed by 4 bases and J by 0 bases, leaving 4 bases between them. In germline, CDR1 is LGHNT, CDR2 FRNRAP. The DNA for the CDR3 is TGTGCTAGTGGTTACGATAGCAATCAGCCCCAGCATTTT. Translated: CASGYDSNQPQHF.

The chain combines TRBV19 with TRBJ2-4; 7 bases align to TRBD2. The CDR3 is made up of 17 amino acids. V lost 5 bases, J lost 2 bases, and 12 bases stayed unmatched. Germline V gene lookup returns CDR1 LNHDA and CDR2 SQIVND (reference sequence). CDR3 nucleotides: TGTGCCAGTAGTTCCCAGACTAGCAGTCTGTCCAAAAACATTCAGTACTTC. It yields the protein CASSSQTSSLSKNIQYF.

This clonotype was seen at least ten times. The chain uses TRBV19 and TRBJ1-1; D remains unclear. Germline CDR1 reads LNHDA; CDR2 reads SQIVND (reference sequence). The CDR3 length is 13 residues. Trimming took 9 bases from V and 1 from J, leaving 12 bases between them. CDR3 sequence reads: CARGDTSNTEAFF. In DNA form, the CDR3 reads TGTGCCAGGGGCGACACATCGAACACTGAAGCTTTCTTT.

Only a few counts were recorded for this clonotype. The chain combines TRBV30 with TRBJ2-5; no reliable D call. CDR3 length: 10 residues. Trimming shortened V by 2 bases and J by 7 bases, and 5 bases separated the two germline ends. Germline V gives CDR1 GTSNPN, CDR2 SVGIG (reference sequence). The CDR3 DNA sequence: TGTGCCTGGAGTAAGCTGACCCAGTACTTC. It encodes CAWSKLTQYF.

This clonotype was observed a few times. This sequence joins TRBV27 and TRBJ2-2, with no clear D. The CDR3 runs 15 residues. With 5 bases removed from V and 2 bases from J, the gap between germline ends came to 12 bases. Germline values: CDR1 MNHEY, CDR2 SMNVEV (reference sequence). CDR3 bases: TGTGCCAGCAGTGCCTGGAGTACTAACACCGGGGAGCTGTTTTTT. This sequence encodes CASSAWSTNTGELFF.

A note on this clonotype: A clone one base away is much larger, so this may be a read error. As DNA, the CDR3 is TGTGCCAGCAGTTCGTGGGGGCCCCAGCATTTT. Translated: CASSSWGPQHF. This chain joins TRBV12-3 or TRBV12-4 and TRBJ1-5; D gene ambiguous. The CDR3 extends over 11 amino acids. The V end was cut by 4 bases, the J end by 9 bases, with 7 bases between.

V usage is TRBV12-3 or TRBV12-4 and J usage is TRBJ2-5; no clear D. The CDR3 length is 11 residues. V was shortened by 5 bases and J by 4 bases, with 5 bases between the two germline ends. The CDR3 reads CASSPSETQYF. The CDR3 DNA reads TGTGCCAGCAGTCCTTCAGAGACCCAGTACTTC.

For this clonotype: One base away lies a much larger clone, so this may be a sequencing read error. The chain carries TRBV7-9 and TRBJ2-7; TRBD1 aligns across 7 bases. The CDR3 sequence is 13 residues long. The trim removed 3 bases at V and 5 bases at J, leaving 4 bases unmatched. Germline CDR1 SEHNR, CDR2 FQNEAQ (reference sequence). In DNA, the CDR3 is TGTGCCAGCAGCTTTAGAGGGGGCCACGAGCAGTACTTC. The encoded protein is CASSFRGGHEQYF.

In its sample, this clonotype was seen a few times. Given a much more abundant clone one base away, this may be a read error. The CDR3: CASSVGYGGWNTEAFF. As DNA, the CDR3 is TGTGCCAGCAGCGTAGGGTACGGTGGATGGAACACTGAAGCTTTCTTT. The rearrangement uses TRBV9 and TRBJ1-1; D is undetermined. The CDR3 length is 16 residues. Trimming left V 0 bases short and J 1 base short, with 13 bases between. Germline V CDR1 and CDR2: SGDLS, YYNGEE.

The chain recombines TRBV2 with TRBJ2-7, with D unresolved. V gave up 4 bases and J gave up 7 bases, with 5 bases separating them. The CDR3 is made up of 10 amino acids. CDR1 and CDR2 (germline): SNHLY, FYNNEI. DNA for the CDR3: TGTGCCAGCAGTGTGGGAGAGCAGTACTTC. Residues: CASSVGEQYF.

In its sample, this clonotype was seen many times. V is TRBV5-1 and J is TRBJ1-1, with 9 positions matching TRBD1. The V and J ends lost 3 bases and 5 bases, in that order; junction bases with no gene match: 5. The V gene's germline CDR1 is SGHRS and CDR2 YFSETQ. The length of the CDR3 is 14 residues. The CDR3 protein is CASSSKTGGTEAFF. The CDR3 DNA reads TGCGCCAGCAGCTCCAAGACAGGGGGAACTGAAGCTTTCTTT.

This clonotype was counted at least ten times. The chain is built from TRBV7-2 and TRBJ2-7; 8 bases are shared with TRBD2. Germline loops: CDR1 SGHTA, CDR2 FQGNSA. This CDR3 has 15 residues. V shed 1 base, J shed 6 bases, and the junction held 8 bases outside the gene matches. As DNA, the CDR3 is TGTGCCAGCAGCTTAGAAGCGGGAGTCTTCGGCGAGCAGTACTTC. Its protein is CASSLEAGVFGEQYF.

This clonotype was detected ten times or more. The chain has TRBV15 and TRBJ1-2, with 9 nucleotides matching TRBD1. There are 13 residues in the CDR3. V lost 5 bases, J lost 5 bases, and 3 bases stayed unmatched. The germline V gene encodes CDR1 LNHNV and CDR2 YYDKDF (reference sequence). The CDR3 loop is CATSFGQGYGYTF. The DNA for the CDR3 is TGTGCCACCAGCTTCGGACAGGGGTATGGCTACACCTTC.

This clonotype showed up many times. The rearrangement uses TRBV7-9 and TRBJ2-2; 7 nucleotides align to TRBD1. Looked up from germline, CDR1 is SEHNR and CDR2 is FQNEAQ (reference sequence). J lost 6 bases, V lost 3 bases, and 7 bases had no gene match. This CDR3 comprises 15 residues. CDR3 in DNA: TGTGCCAGCAGCTTCCCGTTAGGGGGCCCCGGGGAGCTGTTTTTT. This gives the protein CASSFPLGGPGELFF.

J is TRBJ1-6 and V is TRBV7-2, with D possibly matching TRBD1 (5 bases). Trimming shortened V by 1 base and J by 8 bases, and 15 bases separated the two germline ends. The germline CDR1 and CDR2 sequences are SGHTA and FQGNSA. The CDR3 runs 16 residues. This CDR3 is CASSLVGGFRDSPLHF. As DNA, the CDR3 is TGTGCCAGCAGCTTAGTCGGGGGGTTTCGTGATTCACCCCTCCACTTT. The full variable domain, its missing parts supplied by reference TRBV7-2 and TRBJ1-6, is GAGVSQSPSNKVTEKGKDVELRCDPISGHTALYWYRQSLGQGLEFLIYFQGNSAPDKSGLPSDRFSAERTGGSVSTLTIQRTQQEDSAVYLCASSLVGGFRDSPLHFGNGTRLTVT.

In this sample, this clonotype turned up many times. This chain links TRBV12-3 or TRBV12-4 with TRBJ2-3; D unclear. The V end was cut by 10 bases, the J end by 1 base, with 12 bases between. This CDR3 is 13 amino acids long. As DNA, the CDR3 is TGTGCCACCGTTCTTGGGGGCACAGATACGCAGTATTTT. It is translated as CATVLGGTDTQYF.

This clonotype was detected ten times or more. The CDR3 region is CASSQVVGSIYEQYF. As DNA, the CDR3 is TGCGCCAGCAGCCAAGTGGTCGGCAGTATATACGAGCAGTACTTC. The V and J genes are TRBV4-1 and TRBJ2-7; no firm D call. CDR3 size: 15 residues. Per the germline V gene, CDR1 is MGHRA and CDR2 is YSYEKL. The germline V and J ends were trimmed by 1 base and 4 bases, with 14 bases remaining between them.

Ten or more counts support this clonotype. The rearrangement uses TRBV6-5 and TRBJ1-5; D unresolved. The CDR3 length is 13 residues. CDR1 and CDR2 (germline): MNHEY, SVGAGI. Trimming took off 5 bases at V and 5 bases at J, with 10 bases between the two ends. CDR3: CASSNGLDQPQHF. As DNA, the CDR3 is TGTGCCAGCAGTAACGGCTTAGATCAGCCCCAGCATTTT.

Ten or more counts support this clonotype. This chain joins TRBV28 and TRBJ1-2; D not certain. V lost 4 bases and J lost 6, with 12 bases in between. This CDR3 is built from 13 residues. Germline CDR1 reads MDHEN; CDR2 reads SYDVKM. The CDR3 reads CASSSSRYNGYTF. The CDR3 bases are TGTGCCAGCAGTTCCAGTCGGTACAATGGCTACACCTTC.